This T cell receptor (beta chain) originates from a study of blood T cells in healthy people across ages. Combining a sample-barcoded 5' primer with a J-beta primer mix, a second PCR ran for about 7 to 11 cycles. TCRdb itself ran the 5' RACE reads through MiXCR, one entry per CDR3 protein. The table records about 830,000 distinct CDR3 sequences, 62% of them present only once. This clonotype was picked up a small number of times. Its antigen remains unknown. The CDR3 contains 16 residues. V was clipped by 3 bases and J by 0 bases; unmatched bases: 5. Germline V CDR1 and CDR2: SEHNR, FQNEAQ (reference sequence). Study observations and caveats: A roughly linear fall in TCR beta diversity per million T cells was seen with increasing age.

With each sample, at least 5 micrograms of total RNA were extracted. Sequencing was carried out using blood. The gene calls are TRBV7-9 and TRBJ2-4; 7 nucleotides match TRBD2. The source of this sequence is a man aged 30-40 years in good health. The CDR3 protein is CASSFGSGVAKNIQYF. The CDR3, as DNA: TGTGCCAGCAGCTTTGGGAGCGGGGTAGCCAAAAACATTCAGTACTTC.